This T cell receptor (beta chain) stems from a study of CXCR3-negative and CXCR3-positive naive CD8 T cells (dated 2019 in TCRdb). In the study overall: About 135 million TRB reads were obtained in total, roughly 1.5 +/- 0.3 million reads per library. Naive subsets from 5 or 6 donors and memory cells from 3 donors were included in the TRBV-TRBJ cluster analysis. Data from under 12 donors, pooled across two independent experiments, went into the diversity and physicochemical repertoire analyses. The research as a whole found: Because CXCR3 expression was partially decreased after cryopreservation, freshly isolated PBMCs were used for most assays. Comparably high repertoire diversity was found in both naive subsets, whereas much lower repertoire diversity was found in memory CD8+ T cells. Similar TRBV-TRBJ usage was shown by naive CXCR3-negative and CXCR3-positive cells from the same donor, whereas distinct patterns were shown by memory cells. Surface CD5, linked to self-reactivity in mice, was comparable between naive subsets; TCR interaction strength was therefore also inferred from TRB CDR3 physicochemical properties.

Sequencing instrument: NextSeq 550. The Human TCR Profiling Kit (MiLaboratory) was used to make UMI-labeled 5' RACE TRB cDNA libraries. The full amount of extracted RNA was used for cDNA synthesis, and the full amount of resulting cDNA was used for PCR amplification. Libraries were prepared in parallel with an identical number of PCR cycles. In the paper's pipeline: MIGEC and MiXCR extracted about 48,000 +/- 9,800 unique UMI-labeled TRB cDNA molecules per library, requiring at least two reads per UMI. An average of around 40,000 +/- 10,000 functional in-frame TRB CDR3 nucleotide clonotypes without stop codons was found per library. Diversity metrics, including normalized Shannon-Wiener and Chao1, were computed in VDJtools after downsampling to 5000 UMI-labeled TRB molecules per sample. VDJtools computed clonotype-size-weighted physicochemical properties of the central five CDR3 residues: interaction energy, strength, volume and Kidera factor 4. TCRdb reprocessed the sequencing reads and holds a single record per CDR3 protein sequence, with no DNA. Clone size and V and J calls follow TCRdb, not the original study. The data table for this sample lists tens of thousands of distinct CDR3 sequences. Of the sample, roughly a quarter falls within the top ten clones.

Spanning cysteine to phenylalanine, the CDR3 consists of 14 amino acids. The DNA is not on file. CDR1 and CDR2 were assigned from the germline V gene as MNHEY and SVGEGT. Each CD8+ T cell subset was flow-sorted in triplicate, with roughly 310,000 cells per subset placed directly into RLT lysis buffer. Peripheral blood mononuclear cells were isolated from buffy coats by standard density gradient centrifugation. Total RNA was extracted from sorted cells with an RNeasy Mini Kit. Note on this clonotype: Its antigen has not been determined.

The V and J segments used are TRBV6-2 or TRBV6-3 and TRBJ2-1; without DNA, the TCRdb call of TRBD1 cannot be checked. The sequenced sample was memory CD8+ T cells from blood. In light of the paper, this sample's cell subset or site label describes: conventional CD8+ memory T cells (TMEM), sorted as controls. The receptor was isolated from a human donor in good health. Some clones in this sample may be carry-over from other donors' samples. The CDR3 sequence is CASCRTSGADEQFF.